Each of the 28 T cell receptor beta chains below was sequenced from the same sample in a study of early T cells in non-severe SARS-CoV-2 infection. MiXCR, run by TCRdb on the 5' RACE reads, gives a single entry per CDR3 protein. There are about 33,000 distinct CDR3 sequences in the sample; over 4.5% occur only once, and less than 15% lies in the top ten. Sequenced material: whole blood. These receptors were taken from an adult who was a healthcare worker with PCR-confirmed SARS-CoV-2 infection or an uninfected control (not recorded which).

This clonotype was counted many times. The chain's CDR3 is CAWRIGGTDTQYF. CDR3 in DNA: TGTGCCTGGAGAATAGGTGGCACAGATACGCAGTATTTT. The rearrangement links TRBV30 to TRBJ2-3; D is ambiguous. Germline values: CDR1 GTSNPN, CDR2 SVGIG (reference sequence). This CDR3 has 13 amino acids. The V gene lost 3 bases and the J gene lost 1 base, with 8 bases spanning the gap.

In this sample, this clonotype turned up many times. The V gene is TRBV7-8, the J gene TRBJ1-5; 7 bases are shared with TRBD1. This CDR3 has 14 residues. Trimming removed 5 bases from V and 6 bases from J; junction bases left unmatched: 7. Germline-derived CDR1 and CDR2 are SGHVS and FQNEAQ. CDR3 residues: CASSQGGAGQPQHF. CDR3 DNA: TGTGCCAGCAGCCAGGGGGGGGCAGGTCAGCCCCAGCATTTT.

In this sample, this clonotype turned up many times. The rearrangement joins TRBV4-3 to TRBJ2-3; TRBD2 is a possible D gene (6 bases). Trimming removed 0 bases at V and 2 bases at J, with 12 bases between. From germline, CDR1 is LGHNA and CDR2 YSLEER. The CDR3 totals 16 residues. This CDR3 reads CASSQEAGLYTDTQYF. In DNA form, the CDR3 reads TGCGCCAGCAGCCAAGAGGCGGGGCTATACACAGATACGCAGTATTTT.

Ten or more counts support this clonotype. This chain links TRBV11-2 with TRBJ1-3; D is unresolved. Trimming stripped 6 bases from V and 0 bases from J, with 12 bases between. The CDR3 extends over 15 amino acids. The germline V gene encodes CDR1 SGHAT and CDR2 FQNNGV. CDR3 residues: CASRPRGNSGNTIYF. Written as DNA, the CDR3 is TGTGCCAGCAGACCGCGCGGCAACTCTGGAAACACCATATATTTT.

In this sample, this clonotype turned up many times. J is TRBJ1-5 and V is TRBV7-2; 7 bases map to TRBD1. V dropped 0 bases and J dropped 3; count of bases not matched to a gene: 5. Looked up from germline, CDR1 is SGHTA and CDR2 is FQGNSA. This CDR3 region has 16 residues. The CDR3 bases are TGTGCCAGCAGCTTAGCAGGGGGCGCGAACAATCAGCCCCAGCATTTT. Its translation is CASSLAGGANNQPQHF.

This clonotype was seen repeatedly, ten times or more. The CDR3 coding sequence is TGTGCCAGCAGCTCCGGGACAGGGGCTAAAGCTGGCTACACCTTC. Translated, it gives CASSSGTGAKAGYTF. The chain carries TRBV7-2 and TRBJ1-2; 10 bases are a match to TRBD1. V dropped 4 bases and J dropped 7; count of bases not matched to a gene: 9. CDR3 size: 15 residues. Germline V gives CDR1 SGHTA, CDR2 FQGNSA.

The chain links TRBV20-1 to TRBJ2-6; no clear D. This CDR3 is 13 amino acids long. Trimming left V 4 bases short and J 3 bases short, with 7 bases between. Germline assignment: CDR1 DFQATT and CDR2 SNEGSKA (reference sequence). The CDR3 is CSAISIGANVLTF. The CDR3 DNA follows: TGCAGTGCTATCTCCATTGGGGCCAACGTCCTGACTTTC.

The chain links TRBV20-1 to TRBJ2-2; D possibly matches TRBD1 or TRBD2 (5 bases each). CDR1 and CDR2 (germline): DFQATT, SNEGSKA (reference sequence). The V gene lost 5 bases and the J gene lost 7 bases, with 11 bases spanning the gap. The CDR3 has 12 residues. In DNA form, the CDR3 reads TGCAGTGCTTTGGGGGAGATCGGGGAGCTGTTTTTT. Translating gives CSALGEIGELFF.

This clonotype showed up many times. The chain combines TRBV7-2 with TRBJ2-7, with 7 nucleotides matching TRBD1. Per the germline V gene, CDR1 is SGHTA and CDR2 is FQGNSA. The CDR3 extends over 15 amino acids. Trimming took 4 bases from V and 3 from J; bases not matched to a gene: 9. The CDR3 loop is CASSSPDRVIYEQYF. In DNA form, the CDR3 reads TGTGCCAGCAGCTCGCCCGACAGGGTCATCTACGAGCAGTACTTC. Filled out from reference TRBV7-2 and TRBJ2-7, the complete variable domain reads GAGVSQSPSNKVTEKGKDVELRCDPISGHTALYWYRQSLGQGLEFLIYFQGNSAPDKSGLPSDRFSAERTGGSVSTLTIQRTQQEDSAVYLCASSSPDRVIYEQYFGPGTRLTVT.

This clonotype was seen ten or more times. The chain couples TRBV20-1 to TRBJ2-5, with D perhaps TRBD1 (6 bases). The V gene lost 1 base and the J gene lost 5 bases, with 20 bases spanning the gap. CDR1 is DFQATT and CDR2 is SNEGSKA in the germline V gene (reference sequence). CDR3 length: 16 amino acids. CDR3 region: CSARASVSDSRETQYF. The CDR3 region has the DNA TGCAGTGCTAGAGCCTCGGTTTCGGACAGTAGGGAGACCCAGTACTTC.

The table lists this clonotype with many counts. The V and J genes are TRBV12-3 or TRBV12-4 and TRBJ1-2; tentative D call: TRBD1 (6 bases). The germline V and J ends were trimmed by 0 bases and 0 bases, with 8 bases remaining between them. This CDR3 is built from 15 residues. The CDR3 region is CASSLAQGPNYGYTF. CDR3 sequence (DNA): TGTGCCAGCAGTTTAGCCCAGGGGCCTAACTATGGCTACACCTTC.

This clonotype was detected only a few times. The CDR3 protein is CASSDGPRSGANVLTF. CDR3 bases: TGTGCCAGCAGCGATGGCCCTAGGTCTGGGGCCAACGTCCTGACTTTC. This rearrangement joins TRBV7-2 to TRBJ2-6; D not resolved. The V gene lost 5 bases and the J gene lost 1 base, with 12 bases spanning the gap. Germline V lookup: CDR1 SGHTA, CDR2 FQGNSA. The CDR3 sequence is 16 residues long.

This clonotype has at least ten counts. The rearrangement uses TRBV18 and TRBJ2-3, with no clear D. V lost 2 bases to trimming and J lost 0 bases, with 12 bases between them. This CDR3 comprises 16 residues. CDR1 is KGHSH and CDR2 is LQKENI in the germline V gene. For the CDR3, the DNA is TGTGCCAGCTCACCATCGGTCTCGACCAGCACAGATACGCAGTATTTT. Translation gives CASSPSVSTSTDTQYF.

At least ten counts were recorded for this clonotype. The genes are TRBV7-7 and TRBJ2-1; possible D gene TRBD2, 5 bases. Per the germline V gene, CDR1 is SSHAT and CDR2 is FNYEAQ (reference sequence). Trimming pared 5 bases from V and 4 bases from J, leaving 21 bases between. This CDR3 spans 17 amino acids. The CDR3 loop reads CASSRITGLMGYNEQFF. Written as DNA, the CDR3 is TGTGCCAGCAGCAGGATCACCGGACTGATGGGTTACAATGAGCAGTTCTTC.

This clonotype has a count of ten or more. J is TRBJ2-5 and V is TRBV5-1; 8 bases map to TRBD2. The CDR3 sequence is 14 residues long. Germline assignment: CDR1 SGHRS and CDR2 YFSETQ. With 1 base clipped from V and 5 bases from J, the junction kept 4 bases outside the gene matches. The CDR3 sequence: CASSLRGGPETQYF. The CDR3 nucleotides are TGCGCCAGCAGCTTGCGGGGGGGGCCGGAGACCCAGTACTTC. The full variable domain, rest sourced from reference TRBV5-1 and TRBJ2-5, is KAGVTQTPRYLIKTRGQQVTLSCSPISGHRSVSWYQQTPGQGLQFLFEYFSETQRNKGNFPGRFSGRQFSNSRSEMNVSTLELGDSALYLCASSLRGGPETQYFGPGTRLLVL.

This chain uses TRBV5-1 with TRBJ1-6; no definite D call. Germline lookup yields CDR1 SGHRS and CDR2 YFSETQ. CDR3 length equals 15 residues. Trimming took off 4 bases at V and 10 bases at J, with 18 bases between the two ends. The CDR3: CASSPLGEARSPLHF. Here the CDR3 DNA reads TGCGCCAGCAGCCCCCTTGGTGAGGCCCGGTCACCCCTCCACTTT.

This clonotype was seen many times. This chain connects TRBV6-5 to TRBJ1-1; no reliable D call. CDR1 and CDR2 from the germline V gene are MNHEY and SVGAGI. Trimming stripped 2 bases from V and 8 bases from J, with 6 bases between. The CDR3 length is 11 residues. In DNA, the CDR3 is TGTGCCAGCAGTTACCGGACCGAAGCTTTCTTT. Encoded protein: CASSYRTEAFF.

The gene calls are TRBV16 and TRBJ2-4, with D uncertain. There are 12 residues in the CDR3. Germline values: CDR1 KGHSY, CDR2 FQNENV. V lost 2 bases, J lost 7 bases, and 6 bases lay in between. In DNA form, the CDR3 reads TGTGCCAGCAGCCAAGAATCTAACATTCAGTACTTC. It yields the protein CASSQESNIQYF.

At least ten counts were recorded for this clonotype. The chain's CDR3 is CASSIRAGNTGELFF. The DNA for the CDR3 is TGTGCCAGTAGTATAAGGGCCGGGAACACCGGGGAGCTGTTTTTT. V is TRBV19 and J is TRBJ2-2; D uncertain. Germline loops: CDR1 LNHDA, CDR2 SQIVND (reference sequence). The CDR3 sequence is 15 residues long. The germline V and J ends were trimmed by 2 bases and 1 base, with 8 bases remaining between them.

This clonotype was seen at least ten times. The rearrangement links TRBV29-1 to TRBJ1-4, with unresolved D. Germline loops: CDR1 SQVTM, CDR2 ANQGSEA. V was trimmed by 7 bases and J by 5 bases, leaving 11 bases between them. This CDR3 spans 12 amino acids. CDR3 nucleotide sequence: TGCAGCGGCAGACTCAGGAATGAAAAACTGTTTTTT. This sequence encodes CSGRLRNEKLFF.

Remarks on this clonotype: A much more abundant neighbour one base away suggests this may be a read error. CDR3 DNA sequence: TGCGCCAGCAGCTTCGGACAGGGGACGAACACCGGGGAGCTGTTTTTT. It encodes CASSFGQGTNTGELFF. This sequence joins TRBV5-1 and TRBJ2-2; 9 bases align to TRBD1. The CDR3 is 16 amino acids. Trimming at V came to 2 bases and at J to 0 bases, leaving 2 bases not matched to a gene. Germline lookup yields CDR1 SGHRS and CDR2 YFSETQ.

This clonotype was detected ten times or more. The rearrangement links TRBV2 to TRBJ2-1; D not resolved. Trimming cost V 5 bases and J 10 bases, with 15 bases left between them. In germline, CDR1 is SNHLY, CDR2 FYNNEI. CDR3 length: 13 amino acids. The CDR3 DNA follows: TGTGCCAGCAGTAAATTGAGAGAAGGGGAGCAGTTCTTC. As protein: CASSKLREGEQFF. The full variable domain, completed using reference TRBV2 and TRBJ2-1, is EPEVTQTPSHQVTQMGQEVILRCVPISNHLYFYWYRQILGQKVEFLVSFYNNEISEKSEIFDDQFSVERPDGSNFTLKIRSTKLEDSAMYFCASSKLREGEQFFGPGTRLTVL.

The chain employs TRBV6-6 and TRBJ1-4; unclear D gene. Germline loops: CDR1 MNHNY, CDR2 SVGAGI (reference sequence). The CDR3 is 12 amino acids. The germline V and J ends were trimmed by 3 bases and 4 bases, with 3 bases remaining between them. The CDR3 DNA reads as TGTGCCAGCAGTTATAGTAATGAAAAACTGTTTTTT. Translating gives CASSYSNEKLFF.

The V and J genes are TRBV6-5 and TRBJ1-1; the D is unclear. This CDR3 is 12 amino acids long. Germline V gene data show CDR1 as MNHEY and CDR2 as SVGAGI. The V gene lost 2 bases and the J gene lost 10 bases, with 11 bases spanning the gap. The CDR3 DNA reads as TGTGCCAGCAGTTACATTCCCGGCAGAGCTTTCTTT. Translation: CASSYIPGRAFF.

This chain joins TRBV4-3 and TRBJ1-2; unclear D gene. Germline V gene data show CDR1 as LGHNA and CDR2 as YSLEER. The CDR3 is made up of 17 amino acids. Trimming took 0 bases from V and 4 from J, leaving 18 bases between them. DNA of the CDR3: TGCGCCAGCAGCCAAGACTCAGAGCCCGTTTTCGGCTATGGCTACACCTTC. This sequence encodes CASSQDSEPVFGYGYTF.

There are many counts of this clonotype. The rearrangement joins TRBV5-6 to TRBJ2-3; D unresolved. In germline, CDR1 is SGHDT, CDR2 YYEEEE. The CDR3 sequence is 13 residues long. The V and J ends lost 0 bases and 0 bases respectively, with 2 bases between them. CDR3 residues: CASSLGSTDTQYF. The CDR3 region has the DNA TGTGCCAGCAGCTTGGGGAGCACAGATACGCAGTATTTT.

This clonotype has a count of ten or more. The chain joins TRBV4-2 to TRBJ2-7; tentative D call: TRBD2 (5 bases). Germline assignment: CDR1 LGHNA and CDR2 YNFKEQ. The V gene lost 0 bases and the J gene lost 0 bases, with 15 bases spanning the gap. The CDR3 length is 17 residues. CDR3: CASSQEIGSLYSYEQYF. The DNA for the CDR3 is TGTGCCAGCAGCCAAGAAATTGGGAGTCTTTACTCCTACGAGCAGTACTTC.

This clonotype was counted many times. CDR3 sequence: CASSPGQGYGYTF. The CDR3 DNA is TGTGCCAGCAGCCCCGGACAGGGCTATGGCTACACCTTC. The chain links TRBV7-6 to TRBJ1-2, with TRBD1 matching 8 bases. Germline lookup yields CDR1 SGHVS and CDR2 FNYEAQ. V trimming: 5 bases; J trimming: 4 bases; junction bases outside the gene matches: 3. This CDR3 comprises 13 residues.